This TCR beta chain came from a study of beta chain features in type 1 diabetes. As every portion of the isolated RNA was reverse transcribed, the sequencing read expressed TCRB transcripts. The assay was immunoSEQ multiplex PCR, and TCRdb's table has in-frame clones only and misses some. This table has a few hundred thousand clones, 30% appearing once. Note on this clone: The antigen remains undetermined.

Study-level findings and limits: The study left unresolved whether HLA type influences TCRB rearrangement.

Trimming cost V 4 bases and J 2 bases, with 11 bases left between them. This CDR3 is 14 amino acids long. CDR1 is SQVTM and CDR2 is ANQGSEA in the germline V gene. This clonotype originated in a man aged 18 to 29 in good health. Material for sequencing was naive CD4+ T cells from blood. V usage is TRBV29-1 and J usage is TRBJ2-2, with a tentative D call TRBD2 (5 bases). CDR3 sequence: CSVVSGLNTGELFF. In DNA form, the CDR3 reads TGCAGCGTTGTGAGCGGTCTAAACACCGGGGAGCTGTTTTTT.